The 29 T cell receptor beta chains in this list originate from one sample, sequenced in a study of T cells in Graves' hyperthyroidism and ophthalmopathy. Researchers took RNA transcripts and amplified the TCR beta CDR3 regions from them. The study used the HTBI primer set for a first-round RT-PCR of the TCR CDR3. In TCRdb, the multiplex PCR reads were re-called with MiXCR into one record per CDR3 protein. The sample lists over 650,000 distinct CDR3 sequences, about 45% occurring once. Sequenced material: peripheral blood or thyroid tissue (not recorded which). The source of these receptors is an adult man with Graves' disease, either hyperthyroidism or ophthalmopathy (not recorded which).

This clonotype was detected ten times or more. The genes are TRBV24-1 and TRBJ1-1, with TRBD1 as a possible D gene (5 bases). This CDR3 comprises 13 residues. Germline-derived CDR1 and CDR2 are KGHDR and SFDVKD. The V end lost 3 bases, the J end lost 4 bases, and 8 bases lay between the germline ends. The CDR3 protein is CATSDERGTEAFF. The CDR3 DNA reads as TGTGCCACCAGTGATGAGAGGGGCACTGAAGCTTTCTTT.

To note about this clonotype: A read error may produce the germline difference seen at one junction end. The chain is built from TRBV12-3 or TRBV12-4 and TRBJ1-2; weak D call: TRBD1 (5 bases). The CDR3 spans 14 residues. The chain's CDR3 is CASSLGGPNYGHTF. The DNA of the CDR3 is TGTGCCAGCAGTTTAGGGGGACCCAACTATGGCCACACCTTC.

This clonotype was recorded only once. The chain joins TRBV10-3 to TRBJ2-7, with D unclear. Trimming took off 10 bases at V and 4 bases at J, with 20 bases between the two ends. There are 14 residues in the CDR3. The germline gives CDR1 ENHRY, CDR2 SYGVKD. CDR3 sequence (DNA): TGTGCCAGCACATCGAGGTACATACGGTACGAGCAGTACTTC. Translating gives CASTSRYIRYEQYF.

V gene TRBV7-8 combines with J gene TRBJ2-2; 7 positions match TRBD2. The V gene's germline CDR1 is SGHVS and CDR2 FQNEAQ. The CDR3 loop spans 13 amino acids. V was pared by 4 bases and J by 7 bases, with 3 bases of the junction left unmatched. CDR3 DNA sequence: TGTGCCAGCAGCTCACGGACTAGCGGGGAGCTGTTTTTT. Protein product: CASSSRTSGELFF.

The V gene is TRBV10-3, the J gene TRBJ1-1; the match to TRBD1 covers 7 bases. V lost 0 bases and J lost 2; bases outside the gene matches: 6. This CDR3 has 16 residues. The germline gives CDR1 ENHRY, CDR2 SYGVKD. The DNA for the CDR3 is TGTGCCATCAGTGAGTCGGGACAGACCCTTAACACTGAAGCTTTCTTT. Translation gives CAISESGQTLNTEAFF.

This clonotype was observed at least ten times. The chain uses TRBV15 and TRBJ1-1; 8 bases are shared with TRBD1. V lost 3 bases to trimming and J lost 6 bases; unmatched junction nucleotides: 6. The CDR3 loop spans 14 amino acids. In germline, CDR1 is LNHNV, CDR2 YYDKDF (reference sequence). The CDR3: CATSREIQGAEAFF. In nucleotides, the CDR3 is TGTGCCACCAGCAGGGAGATACAGGGGGCTGAAGCTTTCTTT.

The chain's CDR3 is CATSTGTDSYYEQYF. The CDR3 region has the DNA TGTGCCACGAGCACCGGGACGGACAGTTACTACGAGCAGTACTTC. V is TRBV10-3 and J is TRBJ2-7; a weak D match, TRBD1 (6 bases). The germline V gene has CDR1 ENHRY and CDR2 SYGVKD. V lost 10 bases and J lost 3, with 22 bases in between. This CDR3 has 15 amino acids.

A note on this clonotype: The junction departs from the called germline gene at one end, perhaps through a read error. The chain combines TRBV11-2 with TRBJ1-6, with 7 bases aligning to TRBD1. The CDR3 loop spans 15 amino acids. Germline V CDR1 and CDR2: SGHAT, FQNNGV. The CDR3 DNA sequence: TGCGCCAGCAGCCAAGCGACAGGGAGAAATTCACCCCTCCACTTT. Amino acids: CASSQATGRNSPLHF.

The table lists this clonotype with many counts. The chain uses TRBV15 and TRBJ2-7; 8 nucleotides align to TRBD1. The CDR3 totals 14 residues. Trimming removed 0 bases from V and 2 bases from J; junction bases left unmatched: 0. The germline gives CDR1 LNHNV, CDR2 YYDKDF (reference sequence). This CDR3 is CATSRDRGPYEQYF. CDR3 DNA sequence: TGTGCCACCAGCAGAGACAGGGGGCCCTACGAGCAGTACTTC.

V gene TRBV6-1 combines with J gene TRBJ1-5, with D perhaps TRBD1 (6 bases). Germline V CDR1 and CDR2: MNHNS, SASEGT. This CDR3 is built from 15 residues. Between the trimmed V and J ends, which lost 3 bases and 7 bases, there was a span of 16 bases. CDR3 sequence reads: CASSDVRGREQPQHF. CDR3 bases: TGTGCCAGCAGTGATGTGAGGGGGAGGGAACAGCCCCAGCATTTT.

The CDR3 DNA is TGTGCCAGCAGTTCCAAGACAGTATATAATTCACCCCTCCACTTT. Protein sequence: CASSSKTVYNSPLHF. The chain carries TRBV7-2 and TRBJ1-6, with D maybe TRBD1 (5 bases). Deletions cut 6 bases from V and 4 bases from J, with 13 bases between. Germline V CDR1 and CDR2: SGHTA, FQGNSA. CDR3 size: 15 residues. Full variable domain (missing parts from reference TRBV7-2 and TRBJ1-6): GAGVSQSPSNKVTEKGKDVELRCDPISGHTALYWYRQSLGQGLEFLIYFQGNSAPDKSGLPSDRFSAERTGGSVSTLTIQRTQQEDSAVYLCASSSKTVYNSPLHFGNGTRLTVT.

The chain joins TRBV2 to TRBJ2-5; 7 bases line up with TRBD2. There are 14 residues in the CDR3. V gave up 3 bases and J gave up 5 bases; unmatched junction bases: 6. Germline values: CDR1 SNHLY, CDR2 FYNNEI. CDR3 bases: TGTGCCAGCAGTGACGTCGGCGGGGGTGAGACCCAGTACTTC. The encoded protein is CASSDVGGGETQYF.

The chain joins TRBV15 to TRBJ1-1; the match to TRBD1 covers 8 bases. Trimming removed 5 bases from V and 1 base from J; junction bases left unmatched: 9. This CDR3 spans 16 amino acids. Germline assignment: CDR1 LNHNV and CDR2 YYDKDF (reference sequence). CDR3 in amino acids: CATSGQGWGRNTEAFF. CDR3 DNA sequence: TGTGCCACCAGCGGACAGGGTTGGGGGAGGAACACTGAAGCTTTCTTT.

This clonotype was observed at least ten times. Just one base apart from a much larger clone, this may be a read error. This CDR3 is missing its conserved last phenylalanine or tryptophan, likely due to a read error. The chain joins TRBV2 to TRBJ1-2; D call uncertain. The germline V gene has CDR1 SNHLY and CDR2 FYNNEI. Trimming stripped 2 bases from V and 2 bases from J, with 6 bases between. The CDR3 has 13 amino acids. The CDR3 DNA sequence: TGTGCCAGCAGTGAAAGGCAGAACTATGGCTACACCCTC. It encodes CASSERQNYGYTL.

The chain combines TRBV10-3 with TRBJ1-1, with TRBD1 identical over 9 bases. The CDR3 is 16 residues long. With V trimmed by 5 bases and J by 6 bases, 13 bases remained unmatched. CDR1 ENHRY and CDR2 SYGVKD come from the germline V gene. DNA of the CDR3: TGTGCCATCAGTCTTAGGACAGGGGAGGGATCGGCTGAAGCTTTCTTT. Translating gives CAISLRTGEGSAEAFF.

This clonotype was seen repeatedly, ten times or more. The chain is built from TRBV2 and TRBJ2-6; no clear D gene. This CDR3 is built from 15 residues. Between the trimmed V and J ends, which lost 1 base and 4 bases, there was a span of 8 bases. From germline, CDR1 is SNHLY and CDR2 FYNNEI. CDR3 DNA sequence: TGTGCCAGCAGTGAAGAAGGGTACGGGGCCAACGTCCTGACTTTC. Protein: CASSEEGYGANVLTF.

About this clonotype: Possible read error: a much larger clone is one base away. This sequence joins TRBV5-1 and TRBJ1-3; D is ambiguous. V shed 1 base and J shed 2 bases, with 10 bases lying between them. The CDR3 covers 15 residues. The V gene's germline CDR1 is SGHRS and CDR2 YFSETQ. The CDR3 here is CASSLRWGAGNTIYF. In nucleotides, the CDR3 is TGCGCCAGCAGCTTGAGGTGGGGAGCTGGAAACACCATATATTTT. Together with reference TRBV5-1 and TRBJ1-3, the CDR3 gives the full variable domain: KAGVTQTPRYLIKTRGQQVTLSCSPISGHRSVSWYQQTPGQGLQFLFEYFSETQRNKGNFPGRFSGRQFSNSRSEMNVSTLELGDSALYLCASSLRWGAGNTIYFGEGSWLTVV.

This clonotype was counted between two and nine times. The chain employs TRBV7-3 and TRBJ1-6, with a weak D call TRBD1 (6 bases). This CDR3 has 16 residues. Germline V gene data show CDR1 as SGHTA and CDR2 as FQGTGA. Trimming stripped 6 bases from V and 5 bases from J, with 17 bases between. CDR3 residues: CASSLSTGLNNSPLHF. CDR3 nucleotide sequence: TGTGCCAGCAGTTTATCTACAGGGCTCAATAATTCACCCCTCCACTTT.

The chain carries TRBV5-4 and TRBJ2-2; TRBD2 matches 14 bases. Germline V CDR1 and CDR2: SGHNT, YYREEE (reference sequence). CDR3 length: 18 residues. V lost 1 base to trimming and J lost 4 bases; unmatched junction nucleotides: 6. CDR3 bases: TGTGCCAGCAGCTTGAGACTAGCGGGGGGGGCATCCACCGGGGAGCTGTTTTTT. It codes for CASSLRLAGGASTGELFF.

V is TRBV20-1 and J is TRBJ1-6, with 7 bases fitting TRBD1. CDR1 and CDR2 from the germline V gene are DFQATT and SNEGSKA (reference sequence). This CDR3 has 17 residues. The junction had 14 bases not matched to a gene; V was cut back by 0 bases and J by 9 bases. CDR3 protein: CSARDLPTGKDSSPLHF. The CDR3 nucleotides are TGCAGTGCTAGAGACCTCCCGACAGGGAAGGACAGTTCACCCCTCCACTTT.

To note about this clonotype: Possible read error: a much larger clone is one base away. The V and J genes are TRBV2 and TRBJ2-5, with D unresolved. Germline V lookup: CDR1 SNHLY, CDR2 FYNNEI. This CDR3 comprises 14 residues. The CDR3 sequence is CARSPDWKQETQYF. The CDR3 nucleotides read TGTGCCCGCAGTCCTGACTGGAAACAAGAGACCCAGTACTTC.

This chain connects TRBV19 to TRBJ2-2; TRBD1 is a possible D gene (6 bases). The CDR3 consists of 15 residues. Trimming took off 4 bases at V and 2 bases at J, with 11 bases between the two ends. Germline V lookup: CDR1 LNHDA, CDR2 SQIVND (reference sequence). The CDR3 coding sequence is TGTGCCAGTAGTACACAGGACAGCAACACCGGGGAGCTGTTTTTT. It yields the protein CASSTQDSNTGELFF.

This clonotype has only one observation. The chain is built from TRBV29-1 and TRBJ2-2; D call uncertain. This CDR3 contains 10 residues. Per the germline V gene, CDR1 is SQVTM and CDR2 is ANQGSEA. Trimming took 8 bases from V and 1 from J, leaving 2 bases between them. CDR3 amino acids: CSWNTGELFF. The CDR3 DNA sequence: TGCAGCTGGAACACCGGGGAGCTGTTTTTT.

The chain combines TRBV29-1 with TRBJ2-5; a weak D match, TRBD2 (5 bases). Trimming took 7 bases from V and 7 from J, leaving 16 bases between them. This CDR3 comprises 12 residues. From germline, CDR1 is SQVTM and CDR2 ANQGSEA. CDR3 residues: CSGQYGMGTQYF. The CDR3 nucleotides read TGCAGCGGTCAGTACGGGATGGGGACCCAGTACTTC.

This clonotype was observed once. The chain joins TRBV2 to TRBJ1-6; D is perhaps TRBD1 (5 bases). CDR1 is SNHLY, CDR2 FYNNEI, per germline. Trimming left V 3 bases short and J 6 bases short, with 6 bases between. The CDR3 totals 13 residues. CDR3 sequence: CASSEGVNSPLHF. As DNA, the CDR3 is TGTGCCAGCAGTGAGGGGGTTAATTCACCCCTCCACTTT.

V is TRBV12-3 or TRBV12-4 and J is TRBJ1-2; D uncertain. The CDR3 totals 16 residues. Trimming took 0 bases from V and 4 from J, leaving 15 bases between them. CDR3 DNA: TGTGCCAGCAGTTTAGCGGGCGGAGTCGGCAGCTATGGCTACACCTTC. Its protein is CASSLAGGVGSYGYTF.

V and J are TRBV20-1 and TRBJ1-5, with a weak D call TRBD1 (5 bases). The CDR3 is 17 residues long. Germline V lookup: CDR1 DFQATT, CDR2 SNEGSKA (reference sequence). The V and J ends lost 0 bases and 5 bases respectively, with 20 bases between them. The chain's CDR3 is CSAREMGEGLGYQPQHF. As DNA, the CDR3 is TGCAGTGCTAGAGAGATGGGGGAGGGGTTAGGATATCAGCCCCAGCATTTT.

The chain joins TRBV29-1 to TRBJ1-2; unclear D gene. Germline V gene sequence: CDR1 SQVTM, CDR2 ANQGSEA. CDR3 length equals 16 residues. The germline V and J ends were trimmed by 0 bases and 3 bases, with 17 bases remaining between them. The CDR3, as DNA: TGCAGCGTTGAAGATCCGTGGTCGCCAATGGACTATGGCTACACCTTC. It is translated as CSVEDPWSPMDYGYTF.

The V gene is TRBV7-3, the J gene TRBJ1-1; D gene ambiguous. Trimming shortened V by 5 bases and J by 5 bases, and 12 bases separated the two germline ends. Germline V gene data show CDR1 as SGHTA and CDR2 as FQGTGA. This CDR3 spans 13 amino acids. The CDR3 reads CASSLTVTTEAFF. The CDR3 nucleotides read TGTGCCAGCAGCCTCACAGTGACGACTGAAGCTTTCTTT. Based on the CDR3 plus reference TRBV7-3 and TRBJ1-1, the full variable domain is GAGVSQTPSNKVTEKGKYVELRCDPISGHTALYWYRQSLGQGPEFLIYFQGTGAADDSGLPNDRFFAVRPEGSVSTLKIQRTERGDSAVYLCASSLTVTTEAFFGQGTRLTVV.